These T cell receptor beta chains were read from a single sample in a study of beta chain bispecific antibodies for T cell cancers. One entry per CDR3 protein, called by TCRdb with MiXCR from the 5' RACE reads. The table lists about 20,000 distinct CDR3 sequences, 2% to 2.5% of them singletons. The antigens for these receptors are not known. Sample: healthy donor T cells cultured with leukemia cells, taken from a culture containing a bispecific antibody targeting TCR Vbeta12. Receptors originate from a human donor in good health. Some clones in this sample may be carry-over from other donors' samples. CDR3s include the opening cysteine and the closing phenylalanine or tryptophan. The D gene is left open where the match is weak.

len: 14; v_gene: TRBV5-1; d_gene: .; CDR3aa: CASSRGDSAEKLFF
len: 13; v_gene: TRBV18; d_gene: .; CDR3aa: CASSPDGTYGYTF
len: 18; v_gene: TRBV6-5; d_gene: TRBD1; CDR3aa: CASSPRTGTNIAKNIQYF
len: 14; v_gene: TRBV5-4; d_gene: TRBD1; CDR3aa: CASSPWTGKREQYF
len: 12; v_gene: TRBV29-1; d_gene: .; CDR3aa: CSGPGPTNEQFF
len: 13; v_gene: TRBV3-1; d_gene: .; CDR3aa: CASSQDWADTQYF
len: 12; v_gene: TRBV19; d_gene: .; CDR3aa: CASSTDQETQYF
len: 14; v_gene: TRBV4-1; d_gene: .; CDR3aa: CASSPVGDPYEQYF
len: 14; v_gene: TRBV20-1; d_gene: .; CDR3aa: CSARKGGGRETQYF
len: 15; v_gene: TRBV4-1; d_gene: .; CDR3aa: CASSQDGQGHTEAFF
len: 14; v_gene: TRBV13; d_gene: TRBD1; CDR3aa: CASTRDRVLDTQYF
len: 13; v_gene: TRBV20-1; d_gene: .; CDR3aa: CSAKTVNTGELFF
len: 15; v_gene: TRBV5-1; d_gene: TRBD1; CDR3aa: CASSLREGAVNGYTF
len: 18; v_gene: TRBV15; d_gene: TRBD1; CDR3aa: CATSRDMGTGPFLYGYTF
len: 13; v_gene: TRBV20-1; d_gene: TRBD1; CDR3aa: CSARRTGTETQYF
len: 12; v_gene: TRBV10-3; d_gene: .; CDR3aa: CAISEAGNEAFF
len: 12; v_gene: TRBV27; d_gene: .; CDR3aa: CASSLSGDEQYF
len: 15; v_gene: TRBV4-1; d_gene: .; CDR3aa: CASSPLVGPDYEQYF
len: 12; v_gene: TRBV5-1; d_gene: .; CDR3aa: CASTLGYGELFF
len: 14; v_gene: TRBV7-3; d_gene: .; CDR3aa: CASSKALGIGELFF
len: 18; v_gene: TRBV19; d_gene: .; CDR3aa: CASSEFGSGARGNQPQHF
len: 14; v_gene: TRBV28; d_gene: .; CDR3aa: CASVTLALGETQYF
len: 15; v_gene: TRBV4-1; d_gene: .; CDR3aa: CASSQDRGSQETQYF
len: 14; v_gene: TRBV27; d_gene: .; CDR3aa: CASSLTGPYNEQFF